The 32 T cell receptor beta chains given below trace back to one sample, sequenced in a study of shared clonotypes between healthy human individuals. Profiled with immunoSEQ multiplex PCR; TCRdb holds only in-frame clones, not every one. The data hold about 480,000 clones, with about 75% observed a single time. The sequencing sample was made of PBMCs. The receptor set was obtained from a woman between 40 and 55 years old in good health. Some clones in this sample may be carry-over from other donors' samples.

This chain connects TRBV5-1 to TRBJ2-3; 11 bases map to TRBD2. CDR1 SGHRS and CDR2 YFSETQ come from the germline V gene. This CDR3 comprises 18 residues. V gave up 3 bases and J gave up 0 bases; unmatched junction bases: 9. CDR3: CASSSPGLAATSTDTQYF. Written as DNA, the CDR3 is TGCGCCAGCAGCTCTCCGGGACTAGCGGCCACTAGCACAGATACGCAGTATTTT.

The chain employs TRBV30 and TRBJ2-1; D might be TRBD2 (6 bases). In germline, CDR1 is GTSNPN, CDR2 SVGIG (reference sequence). CDR3 length: 15 amino acids. V was cut by 2 bases and J by 0 bases, with 11 bases left in between. The CDR3 coding sequence is TGTGCCTGGAGTAAGTACGGGAGCTCCTACAATGAGCAGTTCTTC. It translates to CAWSKYGSSYNEQFF.

J is TRBJ2-2 and V is TRBV11-2; TRBD1 is a possible D gene (5 bases). This CDR3 is built from 16 residues. The germline CDR1 and CDR2 sequences are SGHAT and FQNNGV. Deletions cut 2 bases from V and 3 bases from J, with 13 bases between. CDR3 nucleotide sequence: TGTGCCAGCAGCTTAATCACAGGATGGTACACCGGGGAGCTGTTTTTT. This encodes CASSLITGWYTGELFF.

This clone was observed a few times. The CDR3 DNA sequence: TGTGCCAGCGGGACTAGCCACGGGGAGCTGTTTTTT. This translates into CASGTSHGELFF. The chain is built from TRBV7-6 and TRBJ2-2; the match to TRBD2 covers 9 bases. Unmatched junction bases numbered 2, after V lost 8 bases and J lost 7 bases. This CDR3 has 12 amino acids. The germline CDR1 and CDR2 sequences are SGHVS and FNYEAQ. Full variable domain (rest looked up from reference TRBV7-6 and TRBJ2-2): GAGVSQSPRYKVTKRGQDVALRCDPISGHVSLYWYRQALGQGPEFLTYFNYEAQQDKSGLPNDRFSAERPEGSISTLTIQRTEQRDSAMYRCASGTSHGELFFGEGSRLTVL.

The genes are TRBV6-1 and TRBJ2-7; D may correspond to TRBD1 or TRBD2 (7 bases each). Between the trimmed V and J ends, which lost 2 bases and 0 bases, there was a span of 14 bases. CDR1 is MNHNS, CDR2 SASEGT, per germline. This CDR3 comprises 16 residues. The CDR3 DNA reads as TGTGCCAGCAGTGAATCGGGAGGACAGGACTCCTACGAGCAGTACTTC. It encodes CASSESGGQDSYEQYF.

This rearrangement joins TRBV18 to TRBJ2-5, with D unresolved. This CDR3 region has 15 residues. Germline CDR1 and CDR2: KGHSH and LQKENI. Between the trimmed V and J ends, which lost 1 base and 2 bases, there was a span of 11 bases. As DNA, the CDR3 is TGTGCCAGCTCACCACGACAATCACTACAAGAGACCCAGTACTTC. Amino acids: CASSPRQSLQETQYF.

This clone turned up a few times. The chain employs TRBV27 and TRBJ1-1; maybe TRBD1 (5 bases). Per the germline V gene, CDR1 is MNHEY and CDR2 is SMNVEV (reference sequence). The CDR3 has 14 amino acids. V shed 8 bases and J shed 1 base, with 14 bases lying between them. CDR3 coding DNA: TGTGCCAGCCCCGAGTGGGGGGGGAACACTGAAGCTTTCTTT. This codes for CASPEWGGNTEAFF.

The chain carries TRBV2 and TRBJ2-4; D might be TRBD2 (5 bases). The ends were cut back, 6 bases at V and 2 bases at J, with 17 bases in the middle. This CDR3 spans 16 amino acids. Per germline, CDR1 SNHLY and CDR2 FYNNEI. DNA for the CDR3: TGTGCCAGCAGGATCATCGGGGATCGGACCAAAAACATTCAGTACTTC. This encodes CASRIIGDRTKNIQYF.

V gene TRBV5-1 combines with J gene TRBJ2-1; 7 bases fit TRBD2. CDR1 and CDR2 (germline): SGHRS, YFSETQ. This CDR3 has 14 amino acids. The V and J ends lost 6 bases and 4 bases, in that order; junction bases with no gene match: 7. CDR3 in DNA: TGCGCCAGCACCTCTACGCGGGGGTACAATGAGCAGTTCTTC. It yields the protein CASTSTRGYNEQFF.

V is TRBV5-4 and J is TRBJ1-1; D unresolved. This CDR3 region has 12 residues. Per germline, CDR1 SGHNT and CDR2 YYREEE (reference sequence). Deletions cut 3 bases from V and 7 bases from J, with 10 bases between. The CDR3 spells CASSYPDGEAFF. Here the CDR3 DNA reads TGTGCCAGCAGCTATCCTGACGGTGAAGCTTTCTTT.

Of note for this clone: Only one base separates this from a far larger clonotype, so it likely reflects a read error. The chain combines TRBV6-5 with TRBJ1-3, with 9 bases identical to TRBD1. J gave up 6 bases and V 2 bases, and 2 bases lay outside the gene matches. The length of the CDR3 is 14 residues. The V gene's germline CDR1 is MNHEY and CDR2 SVGAGI. CDR3 sequence: CASSYRTGENTIYF. The CDR3 DNA reads as TGTGCCAGCAGTTACCGGACAGGGGAAAACACCATATATTTT.

This clone was observed a single time. The gene calls are TRBV10-1 and TRBJ2-5; D gene unclear. V lost 5 bases and J 2 bases, leaving 18 bases between the germline ends. Germline V gene data show CDR1 as WNHNN and CDR2 as SYGVQD (reference sequence). The length of the CDR3 is 16 residues. CDR3: CASSSVGLARQETQYF. The CDR3 region has the DNA TGCGCCAGCAGTTCGGTAGGATTAGCCCGACAAGAGACCCAGTACTTC.

This chain links TRBV11-2 with TRBJ1-1; the D gene is possibly TRBD1 (5 bases). This CDR3 is built from 16 residues. Germline CDR1 and CDR2: SGHAT and FQNNGV. Between the trimmed V and J ends, which lost 5 bases and 3 bases, there was a span of 19 bases. CDR3 nucleotide sequence: TGTGCCAGCAGCCCTCCCGGGGGGGGATGGGACACTGAAGCTTTCTTT. It is translated as CASSPPGGGWDTEAFF.

The gene calls are TRBV29-1 and TRBJ1-2, with D tentatively TRBD1 (5 bases). The CDR3 loop spans 15 amino acids. Trimming removed 3 bases from V and 7 bases from J, with 21 bases in between. Per the germline V gene, CDR1 is SQVTM and CDR2 is ANQGSEA. The CDR3 reads CSVEEGATFRRGYTF. CDR3 DNA sequence: TGCAGCGTTGAGGAAGGGGCGACTTTTAGACGTGGCTACACCTTC.

The CDR3 DNA follows: TGCGCCAGCAGCCCTGGGACACCCTATGGCTACACCTTC. This translates into CASSPGTPYGYTF. The gene calls are TRBV5-1 and TRBJ1-2; weak D call: TRBD1 (6 bases). Germline V CDR1 and CDR2: SGHRS, YFSETQ. V lost 4 bases and J 4 bases, leaving 11 bases between the germline ends. CDR3 size: 13 residues.

In its sample, this clone was seen a few times. CDR3 region: CASSLRERETQYF. The CDR3 DNA reads TGTGCCAGCAGCTTGAGGGAGAGGGAGACCCAGTACTTC. The gene calls are TRBV7-7 and TRBJ2-5; possibly TRBD2 for D (5 bases). The length of the CDR3 is 13 residues. CDR1 and CDR2 from the germline V gene are SSHAT and FNYEAQ (reference sequence). Trimming stripped 3 bases from V and 5 bases from J, with 10 bases between.

The chain carries TRBV18 and TRBJ2-2, with D possibly being TRBD1 (6 bases). Germline-derived CDR1 and CDR2 are KGHSH and LQKENI. With 6 bases removed from V and 0 bases from J, the gap between germline ends came to 11 bases. The CDR3 contains 15 residues. Written as DNA, the CDR3 is TGTGCCAGCTCCGGTCAGGGGACGAACACCGGGGAGCTGTTTTTT. Protein product: CASSGQGTNTGELFF.

The V call is TRBV6-1, the J call TRBJ2-5, with D possibly being TRBD1 or TRBD2 (5 bases each). V dropped 6 bases and J dropped 1 base, with 9 bases sitting between them. The CDR3 covers 13 residues. Per the germline V gene, CDR1 is MNHNS and CDR2 is SASEGT. The CDR3 here is CASRWGIQETQYF. The CDR3 DNA sequence: TGTGCCAGCAGGTGGGGGATCCAAGAGACCCAGTACTTC.

This chain connects TRBV28 to TRBJ2-2, with 12 bases matching TRBD2. This CDR3 comprises 15 residues. CDR1 is MDHEN and CDR2 is SYDVKM in the germline V gene. Trimming removed 6 bases from V and 5 bases from J; junction bases left unmatched: 4. The CDR3 bases are TGTGCCAGCAGCGAACTAGCGGGAGGAACCGGGGAGCTGTTTTTT. Its protein is CASSELAGGTGELFF.

J is TRBJ2-3 and V is TRBV10-3; D is unclear. The CDR3 extends over 13 amino acids. Germline V gene sequence: CDR1 ENHRY, CDR2 SYGVKD. Between the trimmed V and J ends, which lost 0 bases and 7 bases, there was a span of 8 bases. The CDR3 region has the DNA TGTGCCATCAGTGAGTCGATGGGGAATACGCAGTATTTT. Translated, it gives CAISESMGNTQYF.

The V and J genes are TRBV9 and TRBJ1-3; maybe TRBD1 (5 bases). The CDR3 consists of 17 residues. V was shortened by 0 bases and J by 4 bases, with 17 bases between the two germline ends. The germline gives CDR1 SGDLS, CDR2 YYNGEE. The CDR3 region has the DNA TGTGCCAGCAGCGTAGTTTTATCCGGGACTGACGGAAACACCATATATTTT. Translated: CASSVVLSGTDGNTIYF.

This clone has just a few counts. The V and J genes are TRBV5-6 and TRBJ2-2; 8 bases are a match to TRBD2. Germline loops: CDR1 SGHDT, CDR2 YYEEEE. The CDR3 covers 16 residues. The junction had 7 bases not matched to a gene; V was cut back by 2 bases and J by 4 bases. The CDR3 is CASSFYARGGTGELFF. In DNA, the CDR3 is TGTGCCAGCAGCTTTTACGCTCGGGGGGGCACCGGGGAGCTGTTTTTT.

Here the CDR3 DNA reads TGTGCCAGCAGCTCCGGGACTAGCGGGAGTCGTGAGACCCAGTACTTC. Translation gives CASSSGTSGSRETQYF. The gene calls are TRBV11-2 and TRBJ2-5; 14 bases align to TRBD2. The J segment lost 5 bases and the V segment lost 4 bases, leaving 6 bases of the junction unmatched. CDR3 length equals 16 residues. Germline CDR1 is SGHAT and CDR2 is FQNNGV.

The V and J genes are TRBV18 and TRBJ2-2, with D perhaps assigned TRBD1 or TRBD2 (5 bases each). The V end lost 6 bases, the J end lost 4 bases, and 18 bases lay between the germline ends. Germline CDR1 and CDR2: KGHSH and LQKENI. The length of the CDR3 is 16 residues. The CDR3 here is CASSPPTGLGTGELFF. CDR3 nucleotides: TGTGCCAGCTCCCCTCCCACGGGGCTCGGCACCGGGGAGCTGTTTTTT.

This clone was observed a single time. This sample includes further DNA sequences coding for the same CDR3. The chain employs TRBV19 and TRBJ2-3, with no clear D. There are 16 residues in the CDR3. V was trimmed by 3 bases and J by 0 bases, leaving 13 bases between them. CDR1 and CDR2 (germline): LNHDA, SQIVND (reference sequence). Here the CDR3 DNA reads TGTGCCAGTAGTATTATCGGAACCGCTAGCACAGATACGCAGTATTTT. Protein: CASSIIGTASTDTQYF. Drawing the rest from reference TRBV19 and TRBJ2-3, the complete variable domain is DGGITQSPKYLFRKEGQNVTLSCEQNLNHDAMYWYRQDPGQGLRLIYYSQIVNDFQKGDIAEGYSVSREKKESFPLTVTSAQKNPTAFYLCASSIIGTASTDTQYFGPGTRLTVL.

This clone was picked up a small number of times. V and J are TRBV27 and TRBJ2-7; D is undetermined. CDR3 length: 13 residues. Germline CDR1 MNHEY, CDR2 SMNVEV (reference sequence). Trimming cost V 4 bases and J 2 bases, with 9 bases left between them. CDR3 coding DNA: TGTGCCAGCAGTTCCCTCGCCCCCTACGAGCAGTACTTC. It encodes CASSSLAPYEQYF.

The chain uses TRBV10-1 and TRBJ2-3; no clear D. CDR1 is WNHNN and CDR2 is SYGVQD in the germline V gene (reference sequence). V was pared by 11 bases and J by 0 bases, with 15 bases between. The CDR3 is 14 amino acids. The CDR3 region has the DNA TGCGCCTCCCCAGGTGGGAACAGCACAGATACGCAGTATTTT. Encoded protein: CASPGGNSTDTQYF.

This clone was counted only a few times. The chain recombines TRBV9 with TRBJ2-5; D is ambiguous. Per the germline V gene, CDR1 is SGDLS and CDR2 is YYNGEE. Between the trimmed V and J ends, which lost 2 bases and 0 bases, there was a span of 11 bases. The CDR3 consists of 15 residues. CDR3 residues: CASSVSSEYQETQYF. In DNA, the CDR3 is TGTGCCAGCAGCGTTTCCAGCGAGTACCAAGAGACCCAGTACTTC.

The chain links TRBV28 to TRBJ1-2; 9 nucleotides align to TRBD1. The length of the CDR3 is 15 residues. Germline-derived CDR1 and CDR2 are MDHEN and SYDVKM. Trimming took 6 bases from V and 3 from J; bases not matched to a gene: 8. The CDR3 spells CASSLPGQGYYGYTF. DNA for the CDR3: TGTGCCAGCAGCTTGCCGGGACAGGGATACTATGGCTACACCTTC.

V is TRBV29-1 and J is TRBJ2-1; 7 bases are shared with TRBD2. V gave up 3 bases and J gave up 4 bases; unmatched junction bases: 6. Per germline, CDR1 SQVTM and CDR2 ANQGSEA. The CDR3 loop spans 14 amino acids. CDR3 amino acids: CSVEVAGLYNEQFF. CDR3 nucleotide sequence: TGCAGCGTTGAGGTAGCGGGTCTTTACAATGAGCAGTTCTTC.

The chain joins TRBV29-1 to TRBJ1-1; D is uncertain. CDR1 and CDR2 from the germline V gene are SQVTM and ANQGSEA. The CDR3 length is 12 residues. V gave up 2 bases and J gave up 1 base, with 5 bases separating them. DNA of the CDR3: TGCAGCGTTGAAAATCGGAACACTGAAGCTTTCTTT. Protein sequence: CSVENRNTEAFF.

The V call is TRBV5-1, the J call TRBJ1-1; no definite D call. Germline V gene sequence: CDR1 SGHRS, CDR2 YFSETQ. The CDR3 is 14 amino acids. The V gene lost 2 bases and the J gene lost 0 bases, with 8 bases spanning the gap. CDR3: CASSLGIMNTEAFF. CDR3 in DNA: TGCGCCAGCAGCTTAGGAATAATGAACACTGAAGCTTTCTTT.